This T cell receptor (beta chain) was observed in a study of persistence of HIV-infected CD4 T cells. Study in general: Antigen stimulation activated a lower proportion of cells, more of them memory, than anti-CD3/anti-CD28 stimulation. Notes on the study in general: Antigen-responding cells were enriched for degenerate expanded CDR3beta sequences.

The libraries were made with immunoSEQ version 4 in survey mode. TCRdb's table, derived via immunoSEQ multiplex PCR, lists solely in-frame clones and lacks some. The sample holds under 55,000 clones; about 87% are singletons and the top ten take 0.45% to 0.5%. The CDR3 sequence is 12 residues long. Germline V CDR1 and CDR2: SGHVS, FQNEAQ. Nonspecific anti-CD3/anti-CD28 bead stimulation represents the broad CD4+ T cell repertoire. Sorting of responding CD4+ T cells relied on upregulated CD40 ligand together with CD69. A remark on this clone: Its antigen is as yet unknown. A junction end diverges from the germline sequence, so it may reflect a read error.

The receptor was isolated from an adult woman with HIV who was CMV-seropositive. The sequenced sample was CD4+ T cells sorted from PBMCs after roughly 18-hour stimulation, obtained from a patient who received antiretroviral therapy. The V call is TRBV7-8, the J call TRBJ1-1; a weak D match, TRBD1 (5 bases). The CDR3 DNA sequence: TGTGCCAGCAGCTTAGCGCGAAGGACACAAAAATTT. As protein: CASSLARRTQKF.